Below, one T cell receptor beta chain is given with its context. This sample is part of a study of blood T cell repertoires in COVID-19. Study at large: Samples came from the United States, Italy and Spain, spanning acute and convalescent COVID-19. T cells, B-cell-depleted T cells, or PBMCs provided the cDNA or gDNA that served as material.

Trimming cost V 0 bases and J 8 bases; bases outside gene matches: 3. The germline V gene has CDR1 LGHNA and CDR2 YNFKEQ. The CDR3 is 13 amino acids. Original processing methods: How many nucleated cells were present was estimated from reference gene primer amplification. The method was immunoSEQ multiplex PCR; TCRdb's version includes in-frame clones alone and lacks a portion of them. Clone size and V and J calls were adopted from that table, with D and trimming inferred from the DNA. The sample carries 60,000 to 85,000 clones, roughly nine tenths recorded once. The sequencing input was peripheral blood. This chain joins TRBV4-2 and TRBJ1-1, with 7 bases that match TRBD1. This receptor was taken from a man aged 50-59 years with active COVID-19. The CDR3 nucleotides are TGTGCCAGCAGCCAAGAGGAGGGACAGGAAGCTTTCTTT. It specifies CASSQEEGQEAFF.